This entry lists 10 T cell receptor beta chains sequenced from one sample in a study of T-cell memory formation after mild COVID-19. TCRdb redid the calling of the 5' RACE reads with MiXCR, one entry per CDR3 protein. The profile covers about 600,000 distinct CDR3 sequences, with about 20% appearing a single time and about 8.4% taken by the ten largest. Source material: PBMCs or a T cell subset sorted from them (not recorded which). Every receptor here comes from an adult woman who had mild COVID-19 (a few samples of this study predate the infection). Cell type and time point are not known.

The chain couples TRBV7-9 to TRBJ2-7, with 7 nucleotides matching TRBD1. CDR1 is SEHNR and CDR2 is FQNEAQ in the germline V gene (reference sequence). V was pared by 4 bases and J by 4 bases, with 10 bases of the junction left unmatched. The CDR3 consists of 15 residues. CDR3 in DNA: TGTGCCAGCAGCTCCAGACAGGGTACCTCTTACGAGCAGTACTTC. Its protein is CASSSRQGTSYEQYF.

This clonotype was picked up a small number of times. The chain has TRBV5-6 and TRBJ1-2; possibly TRBD1 for D (6 bases). The CDR3 covers 14 residues. Trimming cost V 4 bases and J 4 bases, with 14 bases left between them. CDR1 is SGHDT, CDR2 YYEEEE, per germline. CDR3: CASSLLTGPYGYTF. CDR3 in DNA: TGTGCCAGCAGCCTACTCACAGGGCCCTATGGCTACACCTTC. Based on the CDR3 plus reference TRBV5-6 and TRBJ1-2, the full variable domain is DAGVTQSPTHLIKTRGQQVTLRCSPKSGHDTVSWYQQALGQGPQFIFQYYEEEERQRGNFPDRFSGHQFPNYSSELNVNALLLGDSALYLCASSLLTGPYGYTFGSGTRLTVV.

Worth noting for this clonotype: At one of its ends the junction is not consistent with the germline gene, which may arise from a read error. J is TRBJ2-1 and V is TRBV7-7; tentatively, D is TRBD1 (6 bases). CDR1 and CDR2 from the germline V gene are SSHAT and FNYEAQ (reference sequence). CDR3 length equals 16 residues. CDR3 DNA: TGTGCTAGCAGCCCCCTCGGGACACGGAGATACAATGAGCAGTTCTTC. Translating it yields CASSPLGTRRYNEQFF.

The V gene is TRBV20-1, the J gene TRBJ2-3; D is ambiguous. The CDR3 has 18 amino acids. The V gene's germline CDR1 is DFQATT and CDR2 SNEGSKA (reference sequence). V lost 3 bases and J lost 2, with 24 bases in between. In DNA form, the CDR3 reads TGCAGTGCTAGCCTTAAGGGTGGGTCCCCTGGAGTCACAGATACGCAGTATTTT. Amino acids: CSASLKGGSPGVTDTQYF.

The J gene is TRBJ2-1, the V gene TRBV6-5, with TRBD2 identical over 13 bases. V dropped 2 bases and J dropped 9; count of bases not matched to a gene: 13. Germline V lookup: CDR1 MNHEY, CDR2 SVGAGI. CDR3 length: 18 amino acids. CDR3 sequence reads: CASSYDGTSGTRGREQFF. The CDR3 nucleotides are TGTGCCAGCAGTTACGACGGGACTAGCGGGACAAGAGGGCGTGAGCAGTTCTTC.

This clonotype has just a few counts. The chain joins TRBV20-1 to TRBJ1-5; D is undetermined. CDR3 length: 13 amino acids. Germline V gives CDR1 DFQATT, CDR2 SNEGSKA (reference sequence). V was cut by 5 bases and J by 3 bases, with 11 bases left in between. This CDR3 is CSAPSGPNQPQHF. The CDR3, as DNA: TGCAGTGCTCCTTCAGGTCCCAATCAGCCCCAGCATTTT.

This chain connects TRBV7-9 to TRBJ2-5, with 7 nucleotides matching TRBD2. Germline V gene sequence: CDR1 SEHNR, CDR2 FQNEAQ (reference sequence). Unmatched junction bases numbered 3, after V lost 1 base and J lost 1 base. CDR3 size: 15 residues. The CDR3 spells CASSLEGLSQETQYF. The CDR3 DNA reads as TGTGCCAGCAGCTTAGAGGGACTATCCCAAGAGACCCAGTACTTC. Variable domain in full (rest from reference TRBV7-9 and TRBJ2-5): DTGVSQNPRHKITKRGQNVTFRCDPISEHNRLYWYRQTLGQGPEFLTYFQNEAQLEKSRLLSDRFSAERPKGSFSTLEIQRTEQGDSAMYLCASSLEGLSQETQYFGPGTRLLVL.

This rearrangement joins TRBV20-1 to TRBJ2-3; 8 nucleotides line up with TRBD2. V shed 5 bases, J shed 5 bases, and the junction held 15 bases outside the gene matches. Germline lookup yields CDR1 DFQATT and CDR2 SNEGSKA (reference sequence). This CDR3 comprises 16 residues. The CDR3 loop reads CSAHTRTSSRLDTQYF. CDR3 sequence (DNA): TGCAGTGCTCATACCAGGACTAGCTCCCGGCTAGATACGCAGTATTTT.

The V and J genes are TRBV7-9 and TRBJ2-1, with 7 bases lining up with TRBD1. The CDR3 runs 15 residues. Looked up from germline, CDR1 is SEHNR and CDR2 is FQNEAQ (reference sequence). The trim removed 5 bases at V and 4 bases at J, leaving 8 bases unmatched. The CDR3 DNA sequence: TGTGCCAGCAGCCACCGGGACAGTCGATACAATGAGCAGTTCTTC. Amino acid sequence: CASSHRDSRYNEQFF.

The chain joins TRBV10-2 to TRBJ2-7, with a tentative D call TRBD1 (6 bases). Germline CDR1 reads WSHSY; CDR2 reads SAAADI. The ends were cut back, 6 bases at V and 9 bases at J, with 12 bases in the middle. The CDR3 is 11 residues long. CDR3 coding DNA: TGCGCCAGCAGCAGGGGAATACCGCAGTACTTC. Residues: CASSRGIPQYF.